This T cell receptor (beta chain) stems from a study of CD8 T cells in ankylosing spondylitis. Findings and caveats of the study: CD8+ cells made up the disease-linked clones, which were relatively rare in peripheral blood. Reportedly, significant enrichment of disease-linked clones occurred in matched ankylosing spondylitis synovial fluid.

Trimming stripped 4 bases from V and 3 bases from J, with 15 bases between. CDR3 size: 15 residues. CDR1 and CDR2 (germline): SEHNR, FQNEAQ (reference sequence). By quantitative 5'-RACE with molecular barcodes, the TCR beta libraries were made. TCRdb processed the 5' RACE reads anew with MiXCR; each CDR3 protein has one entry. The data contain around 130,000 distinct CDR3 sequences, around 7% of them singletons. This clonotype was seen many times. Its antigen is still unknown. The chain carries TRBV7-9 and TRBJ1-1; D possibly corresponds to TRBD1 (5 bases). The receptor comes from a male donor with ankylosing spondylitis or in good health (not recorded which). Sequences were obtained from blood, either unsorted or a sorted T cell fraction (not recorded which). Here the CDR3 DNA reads TGTGCCAGCAGCTCAATGACGGGGGTGGACACTGAAGCTTTCTTT. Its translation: CASSSMTGVDTEAFF.